The 11 T cell receptor beta chains in this list originate from one sample, sequenced in a study of early T cells in non-severe SARS-CoV-2 infection (dated by TCRdb to 2020 to 2023). The library was produced with 5' RACE. Sequencing took place on a NextSeq 500. TCRdb trimmed public reads at Q25 via fastp, called clones via MiXCR and kept in-frame beta chains. Duplicate CDR3 protein sequences are folded into a single record with the most common DNA and genes. Present in this sample are over 45,000 distinct CDR3 sequences, 5% to 7.5% of which were seen just once. In total, the top ten clones hold roughly 6% of the sample. Sequenced here: whole blood, sampled at baseline. Receptors originate from an adult who was a healthcare worker with PCR-confirmed SARS-CoV-2 infection or an uninfected control (not recorded which).

This clonotype was detected ten times or more. The gene calls are TRBV7-9 and TRBJ2-5; 7 nucleotides align to TRBD1. Germline CDR1 and CDR2: SEHNR and FQNEAQ (reference sequence). V was pared by 5 bases and J by 5 bases, with 17 bases of the junction left unmatched. The CDR3 totals 17 residues. In DNA, the CDR3 is TGTGCCAGCAGCCGCAGACAGGGTCGGATTAGAGTGGAGACCCAGTACTTC. Translation gives CASSRRQGRIRVETQYF.

This clonotype showed up just a few times. The chain is built from TRBV6-5 and TRBJ2-2; no clear D. The CDR3 contains 14 residues. V dropped 3 bases and J dropped 5 bases, with 10 bases sitting between them. Germline CDR1 reads MNHEY; CDR2 reads SVGAGI. CDR3 DNA sequence: TGTGCCAGCAGTTATAGCATGAGGACCGGGGAGCTGTTTTTT. This encodes CASSYSMRTGELFF.

This clonotype has more than one count but fewer than ten. The chain uses TRBV28 and TRBJ2-4; possible D gene TRBD2, 6 bases. Germline CDR1 and CDR2: MDHEN and SYDVKM. Trimming took 5 bases from V and 3 from J, leaving 29 bases between them. The CDR3 is 20 residues long. The DNA of the CDR3 is TGTGCCAGCAGTACACTTGTGTGGGACCCGGTGGGGCGGGGCAAAAACATTCAGTACTTC. This sequence encodes CASSTLVWDPVGRGKNIQYF.

This clonotype has more than one count but fewer than ten. This chain joins TRBV20-1 and TRBJ1-1, with D uncertain. Trimming removed 6 bases from V and 7 bases from J, with 21 bases in between. Per germline, CDR1 DFQATT and CDR2 SNEGSKA (reference sequence). The CDR3 is 14 amino acids. This CDR3 reads CSAILPGHFLEAFF. The CDR3, as DNA: TGCAGTGCCATTCTCCCCGGGCACTTTCTTGAAGCTTTCTTT.

This chain joins TRBV19 and TRBJ1-6; TRBD1 matches at 9 bases. Germline CDR1 LNHDA, CDR2 SQIVND (reference sequence). J gave up 9 bases and V 5 bases, and 8 bases lay outside the gene matches. The CDR3 extends over 15 amino acids. The CDR3 sequence: CASSQYGTGISPLHF. The CDR3 DNA reads TGTGCCAGTAGTCAGTACGGGACAGGGATTTCACCCCTCCACTTT.

This clonotype showed up many times. The rearrangement uses TRBV27 and TRBJ2-7; 8 nucleotides agree with TRBD2. The germline CDR1 and CDR2 sequences are MNHEY and SMNVEV (reference sequence). V trimming: 7 bases; J trimming: 7 bases; junction bases outside the gene matches: 12. The CDR3 contains 14 residues. In nucleotides, the CDR3 is TGTGCCAGCACGCACGGGGGGGCGCTGAGAGAGCAGTACTTC. This sequence encodes CASTHGGALREQYF.

This clonotype was recorded many times. The rearrangement uses TRBV7-9 and TRBJ1-5; D remains unclear. The CDR3 has 12 residues. Germline-derived CDR1 and CDR2 are SEHNR and FQNEAQ (reference sequence). V lost 3 bases and J 6 bases, leaving 6 bases between the germline ends. As DNA, the CDR3 is TGTGCCAGCAGCTTCCCCACTCAGCCCCAGCATTTT. The encoded protein is CASSFPTQPQHF.

This clonotype has ten or more counts. The chain is built from TRBV18 and TRBJ1-1, with D perhaps matching TRBD1 (6 bases). The CDR3 is 14 residues long. Trimming shortened V by 8 bases and J by 1 base, and 14 bases separated the two germline ends. Germline CDR1 KGHSH, CDR2 LQKENI. DNA for the CDR3: TGTGCCAGCACCACCGGGACATCGAACACTGAAGCTTTCTTT. Encoded protein: CASTTGTSNTEAFF.

This clonotype was picked up many times. This chain connects TRBV29-1 to TRBJ2-3; 14 bases match TRBD2. Germline values: CDR1 SQVTM, CDR2 ANQGSEA. V gave up 3 bases and J gave up 5 bases; unmatched junction bases: 4. The CDR3 runs 15 residues. CDR3 DNA sequence: TGCAGCGTTGAGACTAGCGGGGGGGCCGGAGATACGCAGTATTTT. It translates to CSVETSGGAGDTQYF.

This clonotype was seen more than once but under ten times. The chain recombines TRBV27 with TRBJ1-4; 7 positions match TRBD1. CDR3 length equals 15 residues. The junction had 5 bases not matched to a gene; V was cut back by 0 bases and J by 7 bases. The germline gives CDR1 MNHEY, CDR2 SMNVEV (reference sequence). CDR3 bases: TGTGCCAGCAGTTTATCGAGGGGGCTATTTGAAAAACTGTTTTTT. Protein: CASSLSRGLFEKLFF. Looking up the rest from reference TRBV27 and TRBJ1-4 gives the full variable domain: EAQVTQNPRYLITVTGKKLTVTCSQNMNHEYMSWYRQDPGLGLRQIYYSMNVEVTDKGDVPEGYKVSRKEKRNFPLILESPSPNQTSLYFCASSLSRGLFEKLFFGSGTQLSVL.

This clonotype was observed many times. The V call is TRBV7-8, the J call TRBJ2-5; 7 nucleotides align to TRBD2. The CDR3 spans 14 residues. Losses at the gene ends were 5 bases for V and 1 base for J; bases not matched to a gene: 4. Looked up from germline, CDR1 is SGHVS and CDR2 is FQNEAQ. The CDR3 DNA reads as TGTGCCAGCAGCCTCGAGCGGGGCCAAGAGACCCAGTACTTC. This gives the protein CASSLERGQETQYF.